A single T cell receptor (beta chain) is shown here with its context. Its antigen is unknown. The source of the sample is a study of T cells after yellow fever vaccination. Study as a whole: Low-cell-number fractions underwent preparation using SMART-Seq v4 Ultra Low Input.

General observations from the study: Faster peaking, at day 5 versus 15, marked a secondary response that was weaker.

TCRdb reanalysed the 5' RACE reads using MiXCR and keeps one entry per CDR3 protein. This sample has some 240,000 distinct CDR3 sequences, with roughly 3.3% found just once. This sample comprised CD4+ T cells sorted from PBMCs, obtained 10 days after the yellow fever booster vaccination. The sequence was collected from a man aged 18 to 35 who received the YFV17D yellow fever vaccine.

The CDR3 loop is CASRREPNTEAFF. CDR3 nucleotides: TGCGCCAGCAGGAGGGAGCCGAACACTGAAGCTTTCTTT. The chain combines TRBV5-1 with TRBJ1-1; no clear D. The CDR3 runs 13 residues. Between the trimmed V and J ends, which lost 5 bases and 1 base, there was a span of 9 bases. Germline V gene sequence: CDR1 SGHRS, CDR2 YFSETQ.